The 28 T cell receptor beta chains reported below all come from one sample, sequenced in a study of human T cells and chemical hapten exposure. Described time point: patch test 1, 2 weeks after DPC sensitization. Treatment defined: therapeutic diphenylcyclopropenone sensitization with weekly scalp DPC. TCRdb ran MiXCR on the RACE reads and lists one entry per CDR3 protein. This repertoire shows fewer than 130,000 distinct CDR3 sequences, about 11% found once; its top ten account for roughly 3.5%. This sample comprised whole blood, obtained in connection with sensitization to the hapten diphenylcyclopropenone (DPC). These receptors all stem from a woman aged 40 to 49 with alopecia areata. Some clones in this sample may be carry-over from other donors' samples.

This clonotype has more than one count but fewer than ten. The genes are TRBV12-3 or TRBV12-4 and TRBJ1-1; D might be TRBD1 (5 bases). Trimming removed 6 bases from V and 3 bases from J, with 14 bases in between. This CDR3 region has 14 residues. The CDR3 DNA follows: TGTGCCAGCAGCTCTCAGGGAGCGTACACTGAAGCTTTCTTT. This sequence encodes CASSSQGAYTEAFF.

This clonotype was detected a few times. The chain has TRBV10-3 and TRBJ2-6, with TRBD1 matching 7 bases. There are 15 residues in the CDR3. V was pared by 5 bases and J by 2 bases, with 3 bases of the junction left unmatched. Germline values: CDR1 ENHRY, CDR2 SYGVKD. CDR3 residues: CAISKGQAGANVLTF. The CDR3 coding sequence is TGTGCCATCAGTAAAGGACAGGCTGGGGCCAACGTCCTGACTTTC.

This clonotype has only a few counts. The chain combines TRBV6-6 with TRBJ2-7; possibly TRBD2 for D (6 bases). V was trimmed by 7 bases and J by 1 base, leaving 11 bases between them. Germline CDR1 and CDR2: MNHNY and SVGAGI (reference sequence). This CDR3 region has 13 residues. CDR3 nucleotide sequence: TGTGCCAGCATACCGGCGGGGTCCTACGAGCAGTACTTC. This translates into CASIPAGSYEQYF.

The chain uses TRBV6-4 and TRBJ1-4; 7 bases map to TRBD1. Germline V CDR1 and CDR2: MRHNA, SNTAGT. The CDR3 is 14 residues long. V shed 2 bases and J 8 bases; nucleotides not matched to a gene: 5. The DNA for the CDR3 is TGTGCCAGCAGTGACACCCAGGGGGGGGAAAAACTGTTTTTT. It is translated as CASSDTQGGEKLFF.

This clonotype was seen ten or more times. CDR3 sequence reads: CASSPGWGFGANVLTF. CDR3 DNA sequence: TGTGCCAGCTCACCAGGTTGGGGCTTCGGGGCCAACGTCCTGACTTTC. The V call is TRBV18, the J call TRBJ2-6, with D possibly matching TRBD1 (5 bases). Germline CDR1 KGHSH, CDR2 LQKENI. This CDR3 is 16 amino acids long. V was cut by 2 bases and J by 4 bases, with 12 bases left in between.

This chain connects TRBV28 to TRBJ1-2, with D tentatively TRBD1 (6 bases). Germline CDR1 MDHEN, CDR2 SYDVKM. This CDR3 has 13 amino acids. Between the trimmed V and J ends, which lost 4 bases and 6 bases, there was a span of 12 bases. The CDR3 is CASSYTGSHGYTF. In DNA, the CDR3 is TGTGCCAGCAGTTACACAGGGAGTCATGGCTACACCTTC.

Ten or more counts support this clonotype. This rearrangement joins TRBV12-3 or TRBV12-4 to TRBJ2-7, with a tentative D call TRBD1 (6 bases). The V end lost 8 bases, the J end lost 2 bases, and 19 bases lay between the germline ends. The CDR3 is 15 residues long. The CDR3 DNA is TGTGCCAGCTCGGCTGGACAGCTAAAAACCTACGAGCAGTACTTC. Translating gives CASSAGQLKTYEQYF.

This clonotype was counted ten times or more. The chain combines TRBV20-1 with TRBJ2-5; D gene uncertain. Germline CDR1 reads DFQATT; CDR2 reads SNEGSKA (reference sequence). CDR3 length: 12 residues. V lost 6 bases, J lost 3 bases, and 11 bases lay in between. The DNA for the CDR3 is TGCAGTGCGCCTGAACAAGAAGAGACCCAGTACTTC. Protein product: CSAPEQEETQYF.

This clonotype was seen many times. The junction does not match germline at one end; this may be a read error. The J gene is TRBJ1-4, the V gene TRBV3-1; no definite D call. The germline CDR1 and CDR2 sequences are LGHDT and YNNKEL (reference sequence). The CDR3 has 13 residues. CDR3 sequence (DNA): TGTGCCAGCAGCCAAGAAACTTATGAAAAACTGTTTTTT. It encodes CASSQETYEKLFF.

This clonotype was counted ten times or more. V is TRBV6-5 and J is TRBJ2-3; TRBD2 aligns across 12 bases. Germline values: CDR1 MNHEY, CDR2 SVGAGI. V lost 7 bases to trimming and J lost 4 bases; unmatched junction nucleotides: 6. The CDR3 is made up of 15 amino acids. CDR3 DNA: TGTGCCAGCACCATGACTAGCGGGGGTTCAGATACGCAGTATTTT. Its protein is CASTMTSGGSDTQYF.

This clonotype was counted a few times. The J gene is TRBJ2-2, the V gene TRBV7-9; no clear D gene. Per the germline V gene, CDR1 is SEHNR and CDR2 is FQNEAQ (reference sequence). CDR3 length equals 13 residues. V shed 4 bases and J shed 7 bases, with 10 bases lying between them. The CDR3, as DNA: TGTGCCAGCAGCTCACCCTTGGGCGGGGAGCTGTTTTTT. Translation gives CASSSPLGGELFF.

The count of this clonotype is one. A read error may explain this, as a much larger clone is one base away. J is TRBJ1-2 and V is TRBV25-1; D is unclear. The CDR3 is 13 amino acids. Germline values: CDR1 MGHDK, CDR2 SYGVNS. The CDR3 region has the DNA TGTGCCAGCAGTGAAAGGGCTGACTATGGCTGCACCTTC. Encoded protein: CASSERADYGCTF.

This clonotype was seen only a few times. This chain uses TRBV7-9 with TRBJ2-3; 8 bases line up with TRBD1. CDR1 and CDR2 from the germline V gene are SEHNR and FQNEAQ (reference sequence). Unmatched junction bases numbered 7, after V lost 4 bases and J lost 1 base. The CDR3 length is 16 residues. The CDR3 DNA reads as TGTGCCAGCAGCTGGTACAGGGGGTCCGGCACAGATACGCAGTATTTT. Translated, it gives CASSWYRGSGTDTQYF. Full variable domain (missing parts from reference TRBV7-9 and TRBJ2-3): DTGVSQNPRHKITKRGQNVTFRCDPISEHNRLYWYRQTLGQGPEFLTYFQNEAQLEKSRLLSDRFSAERPKGSFSTLEIQRTEQGDSAMYLCASSWYRGSGTDTQYFGPGTRLTVL.

The rearrangement links TRBV7-2 to TRBJ2-1; 12 bases map to TRBD2. Germline trimming cut 4 bases from V and 4 bases from J; bases unmatched to any gene: 5. The CDR3 is made up of 16 amino acids. Per germline, CDR1 SGHTA and CDR2 FQGNSA. The CDR3, as DNA: TGTGCCAGCAGCTCCAGGACTAGCGGGGTGTACAATGAGCAGTTCTTC. Translating it yields CASSSRTSGVYNEQFF.

This clonotype has only a few counts. The chain combines TRBV7-2 with TRBJ2-1, with TRBD2 identical over 7 bases. Trimming at V came to 1 base and at J to 8 bases, leaving 11 bases not matched to a gene. The CDR3 has 16 residues. Germline assignment: CDR1 SGHTA and CDR2 FQGNSA. As DNA, the CDR3 is TGTGCCAGCAGCTTAGGTAGGGGCGGGGGTATGTATGAGCAGTTCTTC. It is translated as CASSLGRGGGMYEQFF.

The chain has TRBV6-5 and TRBJ2-7; unclear D gene. V was cut by 8 bases and J by 0 bases, with 8 bases left in between. The germline V gene has CDR1 MNHEY and CDR2 SVGAGI. CDR3 length: 12 residues. This CDR3 reads CASWHSSYEQYF. The CDR3 nucleotides read TGTGCCAGCTGGCACAGCTCCTACGAGCAGTACTTC.

The chain is built from TRBV5-5 and TRBJ2-1; D gene ambiguous. V gave up 4 bases and J gave up 6 bases, with 14 bases separating them. Germline V gene data show CDR1 as SGHKS and CDR2 as YYEKEE (reference sequence). The CDR3 is 14 residues long. Written as DNA, the CDR3 is TGTGCCAGCAGCACCTGGGTGCAGGCCAATGAGCAGTTCTTC. This sequence encodes CASSTWVQANEQFF.

This chain connects TRBV28 to TRBJ2-1, with 10 bases matching TRBD1. Germline-derived CDR1 and CDR2 are MDHEN and SYDVKM. The CDR3 is 14 amino acids. The junction had 7 bases not matched to a gene; V was cut back by 4 bases and J by 10 bases. CDR3 sequence reads: CASSSGTGVREQFF. The CDR3 DNA sequence: TGTGCCAGCAGTTCCGGGACAGGGGTGCGGGAGCAGTTCTTC.

With regard to this clonotype: Being one base from a much bigger clone, this may be a read error. The rearrangement joins TRBV25-1 to TRBJ2-1; D call uncertain. Germline V gene data show CDR1 as MGHDK and CDR2 as SYGVNS. The V end lost 6 bases, the J end lost 4 bases, and 16 bases lay between the germline ends. This CDR3 region has 15 residues. The CDR3: CASSQSNRAYNEQFF. CDR3 sequence (DNA): TGTGCCAGCAGCCAGAGCAATCGGGCTTACAATGAGCAGTTCTTC.

This clonotype has more than one count but fewer than ten. The V gene is TRBV4-1, the J gene TRBJ2-3; 12 bases agree with TRBD1. V lost 3 bases and J lost 6; bases outside the gene matches: 7. Germline lookup yields CDR1 MGHRA and CDR2 YSYEKL. The CDR3 covers 16 residues. CDR3 amino acids: CASSHWGQGATDTQYF. The CDR3 DNA reads TGCGCCAGCAGCCATTGGGGACAGGGGGCAACGGATACGCAGTATTTT.

CDR3 region: CSARDPYQETQYF. The CDR3 DNA sequence: TGCAGTGCTAGAGATCCATACCAAGAGACCCAGTACTTC. V is TRBV20-1 and J is TRBJ2-5; D is ambiguous. Trimming took 0 bases from V and 0 from J, leaving 5 bases between them. Germline loops: CDR1 DFQATT, CDR2 SNEGSKA (reference sequence). The CDR3 extends over 13 amino acids.

This clonotype was seen more than once but under ten times. This rearrangement joins TRBV5-6 to TRBJ2-2, with TRBD2 identical over 14 bases. The junction had 5 bases not matched to a gene; V was cut back by 3 bases and J by 4 bases. CDR1 is SGHDT, CDR2 YYEEEE, per germline. The CDR3 covers 17 residues. CDR3 coding DNA: TGTGCCAGCAGCTGGGGACTAGCGGGAGAGGGCACCGGGGAGCTGTTTTTT. This codes for CASSWGLAGEGTGELFF.

This chain connects TRBV9 to TRBJ2-3; D possibly uses TRBD1 or TRBD2 (6 bases each). Trimming removed 0 bases from V and 1 base from J, with 12 bases in between. There are 16 residues in the CDR3. Germline V gene sequence: CDR1 SGDLS, CDR2 YYNGEE. CDR3: CASSVVGGRGTDTQYF. The CDR3 bases are TGTGCCAGCAGCGTAGTAGGGGGGAGAGGCACAGATACGCAGTATTTT. Full variable domain (rest looked up from reference TRBV9 and TRBJ2-3): DSGVTQTPKHLITATGQRVTLRCSPRSGDLSVYWYQQSLDQGLQFLIQYYNGEERAKGNILERFSAQQFPDLHSELNLSSLELGDSALYFCASSVVGGRGTDTQYFGPGTRLTVL.

Ten or more counts support this clonotype. V is TRBV10-3 and J is TRBJ2-7; D is unclear. Germline assignment: CDR1 ENHRY and CDR2 SYGVKD. The CDR3 is 11 amino acids. V shed 8 bases and J shed 4 bases, with 9 bases lying between them. CDR3 amino acids: CAILDGYEQYF. As DNA, the CDR3 is TGTGCCATCCTGGACGGGTACGAGCAGTACTTC.

The chain is built from TRBV21-1 and TRBJ2-1. TRBV21-1 is an annotated pseudogene. This CDR3 has 12 residues. CDR3 amino acids: CASENTYNEQFF. As DNA, the CDR3 is TGTGCCAGCGAAAACACCTACAATGAGCAGTTCTTC.

This chain joins TRBV28 and TRBJ1-3, with D unclear. Germline assignment: CDR1 MDHEN and CDR2 SYDVKM. V was shortened by 6 bases and J by 4 bases, with 13 bases between the two germline ends. This CDR3 contains 14 residues. DNA of the CDR3: TGTGCCAGCAGCGGGCCTCCAACAGGAAACACCATATATTTT. Encoded protein: CASSGPPTGNTIYF. Supplemented by reference TRBV28 and TRBJ1-3, the full variable domain reads DVKVTQSSRYLVKRTGEKVFLECVQDMDHENMFWYRQDPGLGLRLIYFSYDVKMKEKGDIPEGYSVSREKKERFSLILESASTNQTSMYLCASSGPPTGNTIYFGEGSWLTVV.

This clonotype was detected only a few times. V and J are TRBV19 and TRBJ2-1; D is unresolved. The CDR3 consists of 15 residues. The germline gives CDR1 LNHDA, CDR2 SQIVND (reference sequence). With 1 base removed from V and 0 bases from J, the gap between germline ends came to 7 bases. Here the CDR3 DNA reads TGTGCCAGTAGTATAGGGTTCAGCTCCTACAATGAGCAGTTCTTC. Protein product: CASSIGFSSYNEQFF.

The chain uses TRBV29-1 and TRBJ1-1; D not certain. V gave up 4 bases and J gave up 4 bases, with 10 bases separating them. Germline-derived CDR1 and CDR2 are SQVTM and ANQGSEA. The CDR3 has 12 amino acids. The CDR3 here is CSVAGKTTEAFF. The CDR3 nucleotides are TGCAGCGTTGCGGGAAAAACCACTGAAGCTTTCTTT.